The 21 T cell receptor beta chains in this list originate from one sample, sequenced in a study of cytomegalovirus exposure and HLA in healthy donors. PCR used 60 Vbeta primers and 13 Jbeta primers. The assay was immunoSEQ multiplex PCR, and TCRdb's table has in-frame clones only and misses some. The sample shows about 160,000 clones, roughly 70% of them seen only once. Sequenced material: PBMCs. The receptors derive from a woman aged 45-59 years in good health and CMV-seropositive.

V and J are TRBV2 and TRBJ1-2, with D possibly TRBD1 on 5 matching bases. The germline V gene has CDR1 SNHLY and CDR2 FYNNEI. Trimming removed 3 bases from V and 4 bases from J, with 9 bases in between. The CDR3 loop spans 13 amino acids. The CDR3 DNA sequence: TGTGCCAGCAGTGAGAGGCAGGGCTATGGCTACACCTTC. Its translation: CASSERQGYGYTF.

The V gene is TRBV7-9, the J gene TRBJ1-2; 7 bases agree with TRBD1. Germline V gene data show CDR1 as SEHNR and CDR2 as FQNEAQ (reference sequence). Losses at the gene ends were 5 bases for V and 3 bases for J; bases not matched to a gene: 6. CDR3 size: 14 residues. CDR3 sequence reads: CASSPQTGDYGYTF. The CDR3 nucleotides read TGTGCCAGCAGCCCGCAAACAGGGGACTATGGCTACACCTTC.

This clone showed up just a few times. The chain recombines TRBV21-1 with TRBJ2-3; TRBD1, as called in the table, went unchecked against the DNA. TRBV21-1 is labeled a pseudogene. The length of the CDR3 is 14 residues. This CDR3 reads CASSKDSFTDTQYF. CDR3 sequence (DNA): TGTGCCAGCAGCAAAGACAGCTTCACAGATACGCAGTATTTT.

The V and J genes are TRBV2 and TRBJ2-5; a weak D match, TRBD1 (6 bases). The CDR3 covers 14 residues. Trimming cost V 6 bases and J 1 base, with 12 bases left between them. The germline gives CDR1 SNHLY, CDR2 FYNNEI. CDR3 in amino acids: CASRETGFQETQYF. The CDR3 DNA reads TGTGCCAGCAGGGAGACAGGCTTCCAAGAGACCCAGTACTTC.

This clone appeared once. The V gene is TRBV5-1, the J gene TRBJ2-3; TRBD1 is a possible D gene (5 bases). The CDR3 spans 13 residues. The V end was cut by 2 bases, the J end by 1 base, with 5 bases between. Germline lookup yields CDR1 SGHRS and CDR2 YFSETQ. The CDR3 DNA reads as TGCGCCAGCAGCTTACAGGGCACAGATACGCAGTATTTT. Protein sequence: CASSLQGTDTQYF.

The rearrangement uses TRBV7-7 and TRBJ2-3, with 9 bases matching TRBD2. Germline CDR1 and CDR2: SSHAT and FNYEAQ (reference sequence). J lost 5 bases, V lost 10 bases, and 16 bases had no gene match. The CDR3 sequence is 16 residues long. The CDR3 loop reads CATPGGSGGPQDTQYF. CDR3 DNA: TGTGCCACACCCGGTGGTAGCGGGGGACCCCAAGATACGCAGTATTTT. The variable domain in full, completed from reference TRBV7-7 and TRBJ2-3, reads GAGVSQSPRYKVTKRGQDVTLRCDPISSHATLYWYQQALGQGPEFLTYFNYEAQPDKSGLPSDRFSAERPEGSISTLTIQRTEQRDSAMYRCATPGGSGGPQDTQYFGPGTRLTVL.

The V and J genes are TRBV7-6 and TRBJ1-5; the D is unclear. CDR3 size: 13 residues. CDR1 and CDR2 (germline): SGHVS, FNYEAQ. Deletions cut 5 bases from V and 7 bases from J, with 12 bases between. The chain's CDR3 is CASSLSGGQPQHF. As DNA, the CDR3 is TGTGCCAGCAGCCTCTCGGGCGGGCAGCCCCAGCATTTT.

This rearrangement joins TRBV7-9 to TRBJ2-3, with D unclear. The ends were cut back, 2 bases at V and 3 bases at J, with 12 bases in the middle. Germline lookup yields CDR1 SEHNR and CDR2 FQNEAQ (reference sequence). CDR3 length: 15 amino acids. The CDR3 sequence: CASSLIPTGTDTQYF. CDR3 nucleotide sequence: TGTGCCAGCAGCTTAATCCCTACGGGTACAGATACGCAGTATTTT.

This clone came up once. CDR3 loop: CASSFLGQLNYGYTF. The CDR3, as DNA: TGTGCCAGCAGTTTTTTGGGACAGTTGAACTATGGCTACACCTTC. The chain is built from TRBV27 and TRBJ1-2, with 7 bases fitting TRBD1. Germline-derived CDR1 and CDR2 are MNHEY and SMNVEV (reference sequence). This CDR3 contains 15 residues. V lost 3 bases to trimming and J lost 2 bases; unmatched junction nucleotides: 6.

The chain joins TRBV11-3 to TRBJ2-2, with 7 bases aligning to TRBD2. Germline V lookup: CDR1 SGHNT, CDR2 YENEEA. V trimming: 5 bases; J trimming: 1 base; junction bases outside the gene matches: 4. The CDR3 sequence is 15 residues long. CDR3 sequence (DNA): TGTGCCAGCAGCAAGTGGGGGGGGAACACCGGGGAGCTGTTTTTT. This encodes CASSKWGGNTGELFF.

V usage is TRBV14 and J usage is TRBJ2-1; TRBD2 is a possible D gene (6 bases). The CDR3 spans 16 residues. The germline V and J ends were trimmed by 3 bases and 0 bases, with 12 bases remaining between them. Germline assignment: CDR1 SGHDN and CDR2 FVKESK. The chain's CDR3 is CASSQSGLFSYNEQFF. DNA of the CDR3: TGTGCCAGCAGCCAGTCGGGACTCTTCTCCTACAATGAGCAGTTCTTC.

This clone occurred many times. The chain couples TRBV6-1 to TRBJ1-3, with a possible D match to TRBD1 (5 bases). Germline V CDR1 and CDR2: MNHNS, SASEGT. V lost 1 base and J lost 2, with 6 bases in between. This CDR3 spans 14 amino acids. In nucleotides, the CDR3 is TGTGCCAGCAGTGAAGGGACAACTGGAAACACCATATATTTT. Translating gives CASSEGTTGNTIYF.

J is TRBJ2-3 and V is TRBV11-2; D is possibly TRBD2 (6 bases). Germline CDR1 is SGHAT and CDR2 is FQNNGV. V lost 3 bases and J lost 8, with 18 bases in between. CDR3 length: 15 residues. The CDR3 here is CASSFGRALGGTQYF. The CDR3 DNA follows: TGTGCCAGCAGCTTTGGGCGGGCCTTGGGGGGTACGCAGTATTTT. Complete variable domain (other parts from reference TRBV11-2 and TRBJ2-3): EAGVAQSPRYKIIEKRQSVAFWCNPISGHATLYWYQQILGQGPKLLIQFQNNGVVDDSQLPKDRFSAERLKGVDSTLKIQPAKLEDSAVYLCASSFGRALGGTQYFGPGTRLTVL.

This chain uses TRBV2 with TRBJ1-3, with D perhaps TRBD1 (5 bases). Germline V gene sequence: CDR1 SNHLY, CDR2 FYNNEI. The V end was cut by 8 bases, the J end by 2 bases, with 10 bases between. The CDR3 has 13 amino acids. CDR3 sequence (DNA): TGTGCCAGCCGGGGACTCCCTGGAAACACCATATATTTT. Translating gives CASRGLPGNTIYF.

A note on this clone: Other DNA sequences within the sample encode an identical CDR3. The V and J genes are TRBV2 and TRBJ2-5; D unclear. CDR1 is SNHLY and CDR2 is FYNNEI in the germline V gene. Between the trimmed V and J ends, which lost 5 bases and 3 bases, there was a span of 4 bases. The CDR3 runs to 11 residues. This chain's CDR3 is CASSPEETQYF. In nucleotides, the CDR3 is TGTGCCAGCAGTCCCGAAGAGACCCAGTACTTC.

The chain is built from TRBV29-1 and TRBJ2-3; 7 bases are a match to TRBD1. Unmatched junction bases numbered 9, after V lost 5 bases and J lost 4 bases. The CDR3 spans 14 residues. Looked up from germline, CDR1 is SQVTM and CDR2 is ANQGSEA. In DNA form, the CDR3 reads TGCAGCGTTCGACAGGGTTATAGCCCAGATACGCAGTATTTT. Translating gives CSVRQGYSPDTQYF.

This sequence joins TRBV5-4 and TRBJ1-2, with TRBD1 matching over 7 bases. Germline assignment: CDR1 SGHNT and CDR2 YYREEE (reference sequence). This CDR3 is built from 15 residues. With V trimmed by 4 bases and J by 3 bases, 9 bases remained unmatched. CDR3 coding DNA: TGTGCCAGCAGCCCCAAGGGGGCTTCTGACTATGGCTACACCTTC. Its protein is CASSPKGASDYGYTF.

The J gene is TRBJ1-2, the V gene TRBV5-1, with 8 bases lining up with TRBD1. The CDR3 loop spans 14 amino acids. The J segment lost 7 bases and the V segment lost 0 bases, leaving 5 bases of the junction unmatched. Germline lookup yields CDR1 SGHRS and CDR2 YFSETQ. The CDR3, as DNA: TGCGCCAGCAGCTTGGGTCAGGGGGCGTTTGGCTACACCTTC. It codes for CASSLGQGAFGYTF. Looking up the rest from reference TRBV5-1 and TRBJ1-2 gives the full variable domain: KAGVTQTPRYLIKTRGQQVTLSCSPISGHRSVSWYQQTPGQGLQFLFEYFSETQRNKGNFPGRFSGRQFSNSRSEMNVSTLELGDSALYLCASSLGQGAFGYTFGSGTRLTVV.

This rearrangement joins TRBV5-1 to TRBJ1-2, with D uncertain. The germline gives CDR1 SGHRS, CDR2 YFSETQ. V was shortened by 1 base and J by 8 bases, with 15 bases between the two germline ends. This CDR3 comprises 14 residues. The CDR3 region is CASSLLGQTEGYTF. In nucleotides, the CDR3 is TGCGCCAGCAGCTTGCTGGGCCAAACGGAAGGCTACACCTTC.

This sequence joins TRBV9 and TRBJ1-1; 7 bases are a match to TRBD1. Germline V gene data show CDR1 as SGDLS and CDR2 as YYNGEE. After removal of 3 bases from V and 4 bases from J, the junction contained 9 bases not matched to a gene. The CDR3 runs 15 residues. The chain's CDR3 is CASSASATGITEAFF. The CDR3 bases are TGTGCCAGCAGCGCTTCTGCGACAGGGATCACTGAAGCTTTCTTT.

This clone was recorded a few times. The V gene is TRBV27, the J gene TRBJ2-7; a possible D gene is TRBD1 (5 bases). Deletions cut 8 bases from V and 2 bases from J, with 22 bases between. The CDR3 totals 16 residues. Germline lookup yields CDR1 MNHEY and CDR2 SMNVEV (reference sequence). CDR3 protein: CASRSKGHSATYEQYF. The CDR3, as DNA: TGTGCCAGCCGAAGTAAGGGGCACAGCGCTACCTACGAGCAGTACTTC.